This T cell receptor (beta chain) is from a study of cytomegalovirus exposure and HLA in healthy donors. Whole-study findings and limits: Cytomegalovirus-associated TCR beta chains were listed, numbering 150 to 200.

This PCR relied on a set of 60 Vbeta primers and 13 Jbeta primers. TCRdb's table, derived via immunoSEQ multiplex PCR, lists solely in-frame clones and lacks some. The sample includes 100,000 or so clones, under 85% seen only once; the top ten take under 1.5%. Worth noting for this clone: The target antigen is unknown.

Trimming took 2 bases from V and 0 from J, leaving 8 bases between them. CDR3 length: 15 residues. Germline V gene data show CDR1 as WNHNN and CDR2 as SYGVQD (reference sequence). The chain recombines TRBV10-1 with TRBJ2-4; D is ambiguous. Sequenced sample: PBMCs. The TCR sequence derives from a man under 40 in good health and CMV-seronegative. CDR3 sequence: CASSESTLAKNIQYF. The CDR3, as DNA: TGCGCCAGCAGTGAGAGCACGTTAGCCAAAAACATTCAGTACTTC.